The 14 T cell receptor beta chains presented below share a single source sample, sequenced in a study of T cells after yellow fever vaccination. Each CDR3 protein is one row after TCRdb ran MiXCR on the 5' RACE reads. The sample includes about 220,000 distinct CDR3 sequences, approximately 3% of them seen just once. This specimen was CD4+ T cells sorted from PBMCs, taken 10 days after the yellow fever booster vaccination. These receptors were obtained from a man between 18 and 29 years old who received the YFV17D yellow fever vaccine.

This clonotype was observed at least ten times. This rearrangement joins TRBV5-1 to TRBJ2-5; tentatively, D is TRBD2 (7 bases). CDR1 and CDR2 (germline): SGHRS, YFSETQ. This CDR3 has 14 residues. Trimming removed 7 bases from V and 7 bases from J, with 20 bases in between. CDR3 bases: TGCGCCAGCGTGATGTCGGGGGGCGCCGGGACCCAGTACTTC. Translating it yields CASVMSGGAGTQYF.

The rearrangement uses TRBV5-1 and TRBJ1-1, with D perhaps matching TRBD1 (6 bases). V lost 0 bases to trimming and J lost 1 base, with 10 bases between them. Germline CDR1 and CDR2: SGHRS and YFSETQ. This CDR3 comprises 15 residues. The CDR3 DNA sequence: TGCGCCAGCAGCTTGGTACAGGGCCGGAACACTGAAGCTTTCTTT. Translated, it gives CASSLVQGRNTEAFF.

The V gene is TRBV5-1, the J gene TRBJ1-6; D is possibly TRBD1 (5 bases). The CDR3 sequence is 16 residues long. V dropped 0 bases and J dropped 2 bases, with 9 bases sitting between them. The germline CDR1 and CDR2 sequences are SGHRS and YFSETQ. Here the CDR3 DNA reads TGCGCCAGCAGCTTGGCCCCGACAGCCTATAATTCACCCCTCCACTTT. It encodes CASSLAPTAYNSPLHF. Full variable domain (rest looked up from reference TRBV5-1 and TRBJ1-6): KAGVTQTPRYLIKTRGQQVTLSCSPISGHRSVSWYQQTPGQGLQFLFEYFSETQRNKGNFPGRFSGRQFSNSRSEMNVSTLELGDSALYLCASSLAPTAYNSPLHFGNGTRLTVT.

This clonotype has a count of ten or more. V and J are TRBV7-9 and TRBJ1-5, with a weak D call TRBD1 (5 bases). Trimming cost V 3 bases and J 0 bases, with 12 bases left between them. The CDR3 runs 16 residues. Germline CDR1 is SEHNR and CDR2 is FQNEAQ (reference sequence). This chain's CDR3 is CASSFWGGDSNQPQHF. CDR3 in DNA: TGTGCCAGCAGCTTTTGGGGGGGGGATAGCAATCAGCCCCAGCATTTT. The full variable domain, its missing parts supplied by reference TRBV7-9 and TRBJ1-5, is DTGVSQNPRHKITKRGQNVTFRCDPISEHNRLYWYRQTLGQGPEFLTYFQNEAQLEKSRLLSDRFSAERPKGSFSTLEIQRTEQGDSAMYLCASSFWGGDSNQPQHFGDGTRLSIL.

The chain couples TRBV18 to TRBJ1-6; D possibly corresponds to TRBD1 (6 bases). The CDR3 runs 15 residues. Trimming shortened V by 5 bases and J by 6 bases, and 14 bases separated the two germline ends. CDR1 and CDR2 (germline): KGHSH, LQKENI. CDR3 sequence reads: CASSATGNFNSPLHF. The CDR3 DNA is TGTGCCAGCTCAGCCACAGGGAATTTTAATTCACCCCTCCACTTT. Filled out from reference TRBV18 and TRBJ1-6, the complete variable domain reads NAGVMQNPRHLVRRRGQEARLRCSPMKGHSHVYWYRQLPEEGLKFMVYLQKENIIDESGMPKERFSAEFPKEGPSILRIQQVVRGDSAAYFCASSATGNFNSPLHFGNGTRLTVT.

This clonotype was counted ten times or more. The genes are TRBV19 and TRBJ2-2; D unclear. V dropped 6 bases and J dropped 6 bases, with 5 bases sitting between them. Per germline, CDR1 LNHDA and CDR2 SQIVND (reference sequence). This CDR3 region has 11 residues. This CDR3 reads CASRHSGELFF. In nucleotides, the CDR3 is TGTGCCAGTAGACACTCCGGGGAGCTGTTTTTT.

This chain links TRBV5-1 with TRBJ2-7; D is unclear. V lost 4 bases and J lost 2, with 10 bases in between. The CDR3 totals 13 residues. Germline assignment: CDR1 SGHRS and CDR2 YFSETQ. CDR3 DNA: TGCGCCAGCAGCGTGGGTAGGACCTACGAGCAGTACTTC. Encoded protein: CASSVGRTYEQYF.

This clonotype was recorded at least ten times. The J gene is TRBJ1-5, the V gene TRBV28; 8 nucleotides agree with TRBD1. J gave up 4 bases and V 6 bases, and 17 bases lay outside the gene matches. Germline values: CDR1 MDHEN, CDR2 SYDVKM. This CDR3 has 18 amino acids. CDR3 in amino acids: CASSPSGVGQGANQPQHF. The CDR3, as DNA: TGTGCCAGCAGCCCCTCCGGGGTGGGGCAGGGGGCTAATCAGCCCCAGCATTTT.

The chain has TRBV29-1 and TRBJ1-2; D unresolved. Germline CDR1 is SQVTM and CDR2 is ANQGSEA. V lost 5 bases and J 0 bases, leaving 13 bases between the germline ends. CDR3 size: 14 residues. DNA for the CDR3: TGCAGCGTTTCTACGGGCGTATCTAACTATGGCTACACCTTC. It codes for CSVSTGVSNYGYTF. The full variable domain, with the rest looked up from reference TRBV29-1 and TRBJ1-2, is SAVISQKPSRDICQRGTSLTIQCQVDSQVTMMFWYRQQPGQSLTLIATANQGSEATYESGFVIDKFPISRPNLTFSTLTVSNMSPEDSSIYLCSVSTGVSNYGYTFGSGTRLTVV.

Only a few counts were recorded for this clonotype. This chain links TRBV2 with TRBJ2-5; TRBD1 aligns across 8 bases. J gave up 7 bases and V 8 bases, and 9 bases lay outside the gene matches. Germline lookup yields CDR1 SNHLY and CDR2 FYNNEI. The CDR3 extends over 13 amino acids. For the CDR3, the DNA is TGTGCCAGCCGGACAGGGCTTTTCGGGACCCAGTACTTC. It specifies CASRTGLFGTQYF.

This clonotype was found a few times. The V gene is TRBV3-1, the J gene TRBJ2-1; D is unclear. CDR1 and CDR2 from the germline V gene are LGHDT and YNNKEL (reference sequence). V was clipped by 2 bases and J by 6 bases, with 11 bases between them. The CDR3 contains 14 residues. The CDR3 nucleotides read TGTGCCAGCAGCCAACTCCTAGGACCCAATGAGCAGTTCTTC. This sequence encodes CASSQLLGPNEQFF.

This clonotype was counted at least ten times. The rearrangement uses TRBV27 and TRBJ2-6; D uncertain. The CDR3 is 17 residues long. From germline, CDR1 is MNHEY and CDR2 SMNVEV (reference sequence). V was trimmed by 2 bases and J by 0 bases, leaving 11 bases between them. This chain's CDR3 is CASSLRVVSSGANVLTF. CDR3 sequence (DNA): TGTGCCAGCAGTTTAAGGGTGGTGAGCTCTGGGGCCAACGTCCTGACTTTC. Looking up the rest from reference TRBV27 and TRBJ2-6 gives the full variable domain: EAQVTQNPRYLITVTGKKLTVTCSQNMNHEYMSWYRQDPGLGLRQIYYSMNVEVTDKGDVPEGYKVSRKEKRNFPLILESPSPNQTSLYFCASSLRVVSSGANVLTFGAGSRLTVL.

The rearrangement links TRBV5-4 to TRBJ2-7; D uncertain. This CDR3 contains 13 residues. Per the germline V gene, CDR1 is SGHNT and CDR2 is YYREEE (reference sequence). Trimming stripped 1 base from V and 2 bases from J, with 7 bases between. CDR3: CASSLFPAYEQYV. DNA of the CDR3: TGTGCCAGCAGCTTGTTCCCTGCCTACGAGCAGTACGTC.

The chain has TRBV5-6 and TRBJ1-2; 7 positions agree with TRBD1. With 1 base clipped from V and 8 bases from J, the junction kept 5 bases outside the gene matches. Germline CDR1 and CDR2: SGHDT and YYEEEE. The CDR3 is 13 residues long. This CDR3 reads CASSLRGGRGYTF. The CDR3 DNA is TGTGCCAGCAGCTTGCGAGGGGGCCGCGGCTACACCTTC.